This T cell receptor (beta chain) originates from a study of shared clonotypes between healthy human individuals. Regarding this clone: Its matching antigen is unknown.

The protocol was immunoSEQ multiplex PCR, while the TCRdb copy is restricted to in-frame clones and leaves out a portion. The sample gives over a million clones, approximately 98.5% of which show up once; roughly 0.35% is in the top ten. Study-wide points: Shared clonotypes: about 4.6% naive CD4, around 3.4% naive CD8, about 2.5% memory CD4, about 0.4% memory CD8.

Material: naive CD4+ T cells sorted from blood. Subset reported: CD45RA+ positively selected. This TCR came from a young man in good health.

The CDR3 DNA sequence: TGTGCCACCCAGGGGGAGGGCACCGGGGAGCTGTTTTTT. It specifies CATQGEGTGELFF. This sequence joins TRBV27 and TRBJ2-2; D might be TRBD1 or TRBD2, each matching 7 bases. Germline-derived CDR1 and CDR2 are MNHEY and SMNVEV (reference sequence). The V end was cut by 10 bases, the J end by 4 bases, with 13 bases between. This CDR3 has 13 residues.